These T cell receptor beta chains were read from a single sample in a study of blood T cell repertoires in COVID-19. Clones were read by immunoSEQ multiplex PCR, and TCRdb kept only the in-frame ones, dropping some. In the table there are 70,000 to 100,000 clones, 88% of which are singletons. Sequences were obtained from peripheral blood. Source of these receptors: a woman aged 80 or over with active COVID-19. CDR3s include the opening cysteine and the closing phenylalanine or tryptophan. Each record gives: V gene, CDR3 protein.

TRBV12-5 CASGLAGEETQYF
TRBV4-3 CASSLGTALDQPQHF
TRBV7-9 CASMASYTQYF
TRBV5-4 CASSSVSGKNYNEQFF
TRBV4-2 CASSQVLAGEGETQYF
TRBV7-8 CASSLEAGALNTEAFF
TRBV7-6 CASSLVGLASDTQYF
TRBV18 CASSPVVLSYTF
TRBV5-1 CASSLEVSGSSEQFF
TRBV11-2 CASSLGGSLSYNEQFF
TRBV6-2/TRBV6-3 CASSYSPGARGYEQFF
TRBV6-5 CASSYSIGRGGNTIYF
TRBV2 CASSGGREQYF
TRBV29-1 CSVRRGMGNEKLFF
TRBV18 CASSRGRNLQAFF
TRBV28 CASRTRGIPGLGSGTQYF
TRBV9 CASSPYPGQGMGGELFF
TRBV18 CASSPGRGNYGYTF
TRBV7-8 CASSVQGLYGHEQYF
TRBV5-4 CASRLRASTTSTDTQYF
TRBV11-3 CASSVRDSVDTQYF
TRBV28 CASSFGQGLFQTQYF
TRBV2 CASRGLAGVNTGELFF
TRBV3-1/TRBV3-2 CASSQEGLAGVYEQYF
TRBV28 CASSSMASGRTDTQYF
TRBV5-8 CASSPGTFSDIQYF
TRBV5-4 CASSFSGSTYNEQFF
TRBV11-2 CASSSINEQFF
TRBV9 CASSVIASGRADTQYF
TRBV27 CASSQRQTSGANVLTF
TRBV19 CASSPDRGLEQYF
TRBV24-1 CATSDGTGENQPQHF
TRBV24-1 CATSTGENTEAFF
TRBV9 CASSVEGASYEQYF
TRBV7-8 CASSSDRVLGGYTF